In its sample, the clone carrying this T cell receptor (beta chain) was seen once. The source of the sample is a study of blood T cell repertoires in COVID-19. In the study overall: From the United States, Italy and Spain came samples of acute and convalescent COVID-19. Sample material is recorded as cDNA or gDNA derived from T cells, B-cell-depleted T cells, or PBMCs.

Per the study methods: Estimation of nucleated cell counts relied on the amplification of reference gene primers. The repertoire was sequenced with immunoSEQ multiplex PCR; TCRdb's copy has only in-frame clones and lacks some. The V and J calls and clone size are taken from that table; D and trimming were inferred from the DNA. The sample has over 120,000 clones, 87% seen once. This sequence was found in a man aged 45-60 years who had recovered from COVID-19. Sequenced input: peripheral blood.

CDR3 protein: CASSTQQGAPYNEQFF. In DNA, the CDR3 is TGTGCCAGTAGTACTCAACAGGGGGCCCCTTACAATGAGCAGTTCTTC. The gene calls are TRBV19 and TRBJ2-1; 9 bases are shared with TRBD1. The CDR3 covers 16 residues. Germline CDR1 is LNHDA and CDR2 is SQIVND (reference sequence). V was pared by 4 bases and J by 4 bases, with 8 bases of the junction left unmatched.